The 32 T cell receptor beta chains given below trace back to one sample, sequenced in a study of T cell responses to AZD1222 COVID-19 vaccine. Measured with immunoSEQ multiplex PCR; TCRdb has only the in-frame clones, and not every one. Here the sample spans 95,000 to 100,000 clones, approximately 90% being singletons. Specimen: peripheral blood, collected on day 0 of AZD1222 vaccination. The receptors stem from an adult in good health.

The V call is TRBV2, the J call TRBJ2-7; 8 positions agree with TRBD1. J gave up 5 bases and V 5 bases, and 2 bases lay outside the gene matches. Germline loops: CDR1 SNHLY, CDR2 FYNNEI. The CDR3 runs to 12 residues. CDR3: CASSKTGDEQYF. The CDR3 region has the DNA TGTGCCAGCAGTAAGACAGGGGACGAGCAGTACTTC. The full variable domain, rest sourced from reference TRBV2 and TRBJ2-7, is EPEVTQTPSHQVTQMGQEVILRCVPISNHLYFYWYRQILGQKVEFLVSFYNNEISEKSEIFDDQFSVERPDGSNFTLKIRSTKLEDSAMYFCASSKTGDEQYFGPGTRLTVT.

This clone was seen once. The genes are TRBV15 and TRBJ2-7; D is unclear. V was clipped by 0 bases and J by 2 bases, with 20 bases between them. CDR3 length equals 18 residues. Germline lookup yields CDR1 LNHNV and CDR2 YYDKDF (reference sequence). This CDR3 reads CATSRDLGFLGNPYEQYF. The CDR3 region has the DNA TGTGCCACCAGCAGAGATTTAGGTTTTTTGGGGAACCCCTACGAGCAGTACTTC.

This clone was seen only once. This chain joins TRBV7-9 and TRBJ1-1, with D perhaps TRBD1 (5 bases). The V and J ends lost 5 bases and 5 bases respectively, with 18 bases between them. The CDR3 runs to 15 residues. Germline loops: CDR1 SEHNR, CDR2 FQNEAQ (reference sequence). CDR3 sequence reads: CASSAYGTLGTEAFF. The CDR3 DNA reads as TGTGCCAGCAGCGCATACGGGACCCTCGGGACTGAAGCTTTCTTT.

The rearrangement uses TRBV29-1 and TRBJ2-1; no definite D call. The CDR3 spans 13 residues. The germline V gene has CDR1 SQVTM and CDR2 ANQGSEA. V was cut by 7 bases and J by 4 bases, with 14 bases left in between. The CDR3 region has the DNA TGCAGCGGACGGCCAGCGAGTTACAATGAGCAGTTCTTC. Amino acid sequence: CSGRPASYNEQFF.

The chain has TRBV3-1 (or the pseudogene TRBV3-2) and TRBJ1-4; possibly TRBD1 for D (5 bases). Between the trimmed V and J ends, which lost 3 bases and 8 bases, there was a span of 16 bases. The germline V gene encodes CDR1 LGHDT and CDR2 YNNKEL (reference sequence). The CDR3 runs 15 residues. This CDR3 reads CASSHRGAVTEKLFF. CDR3 bases: TGTGCCAGCAGCCATCGCGGGGCTGTAACGGAAAAACTGTTTTTT.

The chain joins TRBV5-1 to TRBJ2-4; 9 bases map to TRBD1. The germline gives CDR1 SGHRS, CDR2 YFSETQ. Unmatched junction bases numbered 3, after V lost 2 bases and J lost 3 bases. The CDR3 runs 15 residues. CDR3 bases: TGCGCCAGCAGCTTCGCGGGACAGGGCAAAAACATTCAGTACTTC. The encoded protein is CASSFAGQGKNIQYF.

This clone was seen just once. This chain connects TRBV3-1 (or the pseudogene TRBV3-2) to TRBJ2-7; a weak D match, TRBD2 (5 bases). The CDR3 is 12 amino acids. Trimming left V 0 bases short and J 5 bases short, with 5 bases between. Germline CDR1 reads LGHDT; CDR2 reads YNNKEL (reference sequence). CDR3: CASSQEADEQYF. CDR3 coding DNA: TGTGCCAGCAGCCAAGAAGCGGACGAGCAGTACTTC.

In its sample, this clone was seen once. The chain links TRBV27 to TRBJ2-5; D is possibly TRBD1 (6 bases). V lost 5 bases to trimming and J lost 10 bases, with 17 bases between them. CDR3 length: 13 residues. Germline CDR1 MNHEY, CDR2 SMNVEV (reference sequence). The CDR3, as DNA: TGTGCCAGCAGTAGCACCCGGGACATGGGCCAGTACTTC. Its translation is CASSSTRDMGQYF.

The chain joins TRBV10-3 to TRBJ1-1; TRBD1 agrees at 10 bases. Germline CDR1 is ENHRY and CDR2 is SYGVKD. J lost 3 bases, V lost 10 bases, and 8 bases had no gene match. The CDR3 has 14 amino acids. Here the CDR3 DNA reads TGTGCCACTTGGGACAGGGGATATTACACTGAAGCTTTCTTT. This sequence encodes CATWDRGYYTEAFF.

The CDR3 region is CASSRTEDYGYTF. For the CDR3, the DNA is TGTGCCAGTAGCAGGACAGAAGACTATGGCTACACCTTC. V usage is TRBV19 and J usage is TRBJ1-2; weak D call: TRBD1 (6 bases). V gave up 6 bases and J gave up 3 bases, with 11 bases separating them. The CDR3 extends over 13 amino acids. CDR1 and CDR2 from the germline V gene are LNHDA and SQIVND (reference sequence).

This chain connects TRBV7-2 to TRBJ2-3, with 9 bases matching TRBD2. Germline V gene sequence: CDR1 SGHTA, CDR2 FQGNSA. With 1 base clipped from V and 6 bases from J, the junction kept 2 bases outside the gene matches. The CDR3 extends over 14 amino acids. CDR3 loop: CASSLGGGADTQYF. CDR3 coding DNA: TGTGCCAGCAGCTTAGGCGGGGGGGCCGATACGCAGTATTTT.

The V call is TRBV6-1, the J call TRBJ1-2; D is uncertain. The CDR3 totals 14 residues. The V end lost 1 base, the J end lost 1 base, and 7 bases lay between the germline ends. Germline V lookup: CDR1 MNHNS, CDR2 SASEGT. CDR3 nucleotides: TGTGCCAGCAGTGAAGTGGGCAGTAACTATGGCTACACCTTC. Its translation is CASSEVGSNYGYTF.

The CDR3 DNA reads as TGTGCCTGGAGTCTAGGACTGACTAGCACAGATACGCAGTATTTT. It codes for CAWSLGLTSTDTQYF. This chain connects TRBV30 to TRBJ2-3; TRBD2 is a possible D gene (5 bases). CDR3 length equals 15 residues. Germline CDR1 GTSNPN, CDR2 SVGIG (reference sequence). The ends were cut back, 2 bases at V and 0 bases at J, with 12 bases in the middle.

The V gene is TRBV11-2, the J gene TRBJ1-5, with 8 bases identical to TRBD1. The CDR3 extends over 15 amino acids. Germline V gives CDR1 SGHAT, CDR2 FQNNGV. V lost 4 bases to trimming and J lost 3 bases; unmatched junction nucleotides: 5. CDR3: CASSSTGDNNQPQHF. In DNA, the CDR3 is TGTGCCAGCAGCTCGACAGGGGACAACAATCAGCCCCAGCATTTT.

J is TRBJ2-3 and V is TRBV7-2, with TRBD1 as a possible D gene (5 bases). The CDR3 extends over 14 amino acids. V was cut by 1 base and J by 3 bases, with 8 bases left in between. CDR1 and CDR2 (germline): SGHTA, FQGNSA. CDR3 nucleotide sequence: TGTGCCAGCAGCTTAGGACAGTCTACAGATACGCAGTATTTT. As protein: CASSLGQSTDTQYF.

This sequence joins TRBV7-8 and TRBJ1-1; D ambiguous. Between the trimmed V and J ends, which lost 1 base and 4 bases, there was a span of 10 bases. The length of the CDR3 is 14 residues. Germline loops: CDR1 SGHVS, CDR2 FQNEAQ. The CDR3, as DNA: TGTGCCAGCAGCTTAGAATCGGAGGCCACTGAAGCTTTCTTT. This gives the protein CASSLESEATEAFF.

The CDR3 reads CASSSSNRGLTEAFF. The CDR3, as DNA: TGTGCCAGCAGCTCATCCAACAGGGGGCTGACTGAAGCTTTCTTT. The chain has TRBV5-8 and TRBJ1-1; 9 bases fit TRBD1. This CDR3 spans 15 amino acids. Trimming removed 3 bases from V and 5 bases from J; junction bases left unmatched: 8. Germline loops: CDR1 SGHTS, CDR2 YDEGEE.

V gene TRBV11-2 combines with J gene TRBJ2-1; a weak D match, TRBD1 (5 bases). This CDR3 region has 15 residues. Per germline, CDR1 SGHAT and CDR2 FQNNGV. Trimming removed 3 bases from V and 8 bases from J, with 17 bases in between. CDR3 coding DNA: TGTGCCAGCAGCTTCGCAGGGCTCAGAGGCGATGAGCAGTTCTTC. This gives the protein CASSFAGLRGDEQFF. The complete variable domain, with remaining parts taken from reference TRBV11-2 and TRBJ2-1, reads EAGVAQSPRYKIIEKRQSVAFWCNPISGHATLYWYQQILGQGPKLLIQFQNNGVVDDSQLPKDRFSAERLKGVDSTLKIQPAKLEDSAVYLCASSFAGLRGDEQFFGPGTRLTVL.

The sample holds many counts of this clone. The chain has TRBV19 and TRBJ2-2, with 8 bases identical to TRBD1. V trimming: 0 bases; J trimming: 9 bases; junction bases outside the gene matches: 3. The CDR3 loop spans 14 amino acids. Germline V CDR1 and CDR2: LNHDA, SQIVND (reference sequence). CDR3 nucleotides: TGTGCCAGTAGTATAGATCAGGGGGCCCGGGAGCTGTTTTTT. This codes for CASSIDQGARELFF.

This clone occurred once. This chain connects TRBV19 to TRBJ1-6; D possibly corresponds to TRBD1 (5 bases). Germline V lookup: CDR1 LNHDA, CDR2 SQIVND (reference sequence). This CDR3 has 15 amino acids. V was shortened by 1 base and J by 7 bases, with 11 bases between the two germline ends. CDR3 residues: CASSIAGRWNSPLHF. Here the CDR3 DNA reads TGTGCCAGTAGTATAGCGGGACGGTGGAATTCACCCCTCCACTTT.

This chain joins TRBV5-4 and TRBJ1-4, with D maybe TRBD1 (6 bases). V lost 3 bases, J lost 5 bases, and 8 bases lay in between. This CDR3 spans 13 amino acids. Germline V CDR1 and CDR2: SGHNT, YYREEE (reference sequence). For the CDR3, the DNA is TGTGCCAGCAGCTGGGGGCGAAATGAAAAACTGTTTTTT. Amino acids: CASSWGRNEKLFF.

This rearrangement joins TRBV19 to TRBJ1-1, with no clear D. This CDR3 is 10 amino acids long. Germline V CDR1 and CDR2: LNHDA, SQIVND (reference sequence). The CDR3 here is CAVGDTEAFF. The CDR3 nucleotides are TGTGCAGTCGGGGACACTGAAGCTTTCTTT.

The chain recombines TRBV15 with TRBJ1-5, with a tentative D call TRBD1 (5 bases). V was shortened by 3 bases and J by 3 bases, with 12 bases between the two germline ends. This CDR3 contains 15 residues. Germline CDR1 reads LNHNV; CDR2 reads YYDKDF (reference sequence). The CDR3 loop is CATSRDDRYNQPQHF. The CDR3 DNA follows: TGTGCCACCAGCAGGGACGACAGATACAATCAGCCCCAGCATTTT.

This clone was counted a single time. The J gene is TRBJ1-5, the V gene TRBV6-5; a weak D match, TRBD1 (5 bases). The CDR3 extends over 15 amino acids. In germline, CDR1 is MNHEY, CDR2 SVGAGI. Trimming removed 0 bases from V and 9 bases from J, with 15 bases in between. CDR3 in amino acids: CASSYSTGGDGPQHF. CDR3 in DNA: TGTGCCAGCAGTTACTCGACGGGGGGGGACGGGCCCCAGCATTTT.

This clone has a handful of counts. CDR3 in amino acids: CASSVDPGNNSPLHF. The CDR3 bases are TGTGCCAGCAGCGTAGATCCAGGGAATAATTCACCCCTCCACTTT. The rearrangement joins TRBV9 to TRBJ1-6; D is possibly TRBD1 (5 bases). The V end was cut by 0 bases, the J end by 5 bases, with 9 bases between. CDR1 is SGDLS, CDR2 YYNGEE, per germline. The CDR3 loop spans 15 amino acids.

This clone was seen a single time. The CDR3 here is CASSLGPPDLNQPQHF. The CDR3 DNA follows: TGTGCCAGCAGCTTAGGGCCCCCGGACCTTAATCAGCCCCAGCATTTT. The chain couples TRBV7-6 to TRBJ1-5, with unresolved D. The V end lost 1 base, the J end lost 4 bases, and 14 bases lay between the germline ends. The CDR3 contains 16 residues. Germline lookup yields CDR1 SGHVS and CDR2 FNYEAQ.

V and J are TRBV11-2 and TRBJ2-1; D perhaps matches TRBD2 (6 bases). V lost 6 bases, J lost 0 bases, and 12 bases lay in between. This CDR3 contains 15 residues. Germline CDR1 and CDR2: SGHAT and FQNNGV. The CDR3 loop is CASSHRGSSYNEQFF. In DNA, the CDR3 is TGTGCCAGCAGTCACCGGGGGAGCTCCTACAATGAGCAGTTCTTC.

This clone has only one observation. This chain joins TRBV27 and TRBJ1-6; D remains unclear. V dropped 6 bases and J dropped 5 bases, with 17 bases sitting between them. Germline assignment: CDR1 MNHEY and CDR2 SMNVEV (reference sequence). This CDR3 comprises 16 residues. The DNA for the CDR3 is TGTGCCAGCAGACCCTGGGTTGGGAGCCATAATTCACCCCTCCACTTT. It is translated as CASRPWVGSHNSPLHF.

The chain recombines TRBV11-2 with TRBJ2-1; D is ambiguous. Trimming pared 1 base from V and 1 base from J, leaving 14 bases between. CDR3 length: 17 amino acids. The V gene's germline CDR1 is SGHAT and CDR2 FQNNGV. The CDR3 coding sequence is TGTGCCAGCAGCTTAGTGCTCCCGGGCCCGTCCTACAATGAGCAGTTCTTC. This sequence encodes CASSLVLPGPSYNEQFF.

The chain carries TRBV2 and TRBJ1-4, with 7 positions matching TRBD1. Trimming at V came to 2 bases and at J to 8 bases, leaving 8 bases not matched to a gene. The V gene's germline CDR1 is SNHLY and CDR2 FYNNEI. This CDR3 is 15 amino acids long. CDR3 amino acids: CASSELGGGGEKLFF. In DNA form, the CDR3 reads TGTGCCAGCAGTGAATTAGGGGGCGGAGGGGAAAAACTGTTTTTT.

This sequence joins TRBV13 and TRBJ2-1, with D perhaps TRBD2 (5 bases). The germline CDR1 and CDR2 sequences are PRHDT and FYEKMQ (reference sequence). There are 17 residues in the CDR3. V lost 5 bases to trimming and J lost 7 bases, with 24 bases between them. The CDR3 nucleotides are TGTGCCAGCAGCGGCGCCAATGAGGACTCTATATATAATGAGCAGTTCTTC. Translating it yields CASSGANEDSIYNEQFF.

The genes are TRBV7-9 and TRBJ1-3; 7 nucleotides line up with TRBD1. The V gene's germline CDR1 is SEHNR and CDR2 FQNEAQ (reference sequence). The CDR3 covers 12 residues. V lost 5 bases and J lost 6; bases outside the gene matches: 1. This CDR3 is CASSQGENTIYF. DNA for the CDR3: TGTGCCAGCAGCCAGGGGGAAAACACCATATATTTT.